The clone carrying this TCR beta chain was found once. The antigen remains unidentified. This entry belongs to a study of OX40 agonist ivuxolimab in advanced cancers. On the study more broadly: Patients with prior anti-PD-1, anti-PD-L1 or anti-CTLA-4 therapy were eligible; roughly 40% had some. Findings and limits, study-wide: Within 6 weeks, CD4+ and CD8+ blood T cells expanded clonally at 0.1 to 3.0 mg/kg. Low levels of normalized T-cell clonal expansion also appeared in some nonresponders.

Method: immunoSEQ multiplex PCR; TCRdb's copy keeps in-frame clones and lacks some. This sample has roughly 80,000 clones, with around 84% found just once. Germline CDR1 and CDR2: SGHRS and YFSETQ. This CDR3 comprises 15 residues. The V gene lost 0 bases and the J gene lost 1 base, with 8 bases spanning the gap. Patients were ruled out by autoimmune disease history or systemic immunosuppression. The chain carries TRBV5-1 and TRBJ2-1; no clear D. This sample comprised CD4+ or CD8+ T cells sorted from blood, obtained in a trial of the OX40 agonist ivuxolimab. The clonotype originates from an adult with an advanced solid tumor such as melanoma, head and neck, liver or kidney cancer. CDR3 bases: TGCGCCAGCAGCTTGGATGGGGAATCCTACAATGAGCAGTTCTTC. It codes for CASSLDGESYNEQFF.